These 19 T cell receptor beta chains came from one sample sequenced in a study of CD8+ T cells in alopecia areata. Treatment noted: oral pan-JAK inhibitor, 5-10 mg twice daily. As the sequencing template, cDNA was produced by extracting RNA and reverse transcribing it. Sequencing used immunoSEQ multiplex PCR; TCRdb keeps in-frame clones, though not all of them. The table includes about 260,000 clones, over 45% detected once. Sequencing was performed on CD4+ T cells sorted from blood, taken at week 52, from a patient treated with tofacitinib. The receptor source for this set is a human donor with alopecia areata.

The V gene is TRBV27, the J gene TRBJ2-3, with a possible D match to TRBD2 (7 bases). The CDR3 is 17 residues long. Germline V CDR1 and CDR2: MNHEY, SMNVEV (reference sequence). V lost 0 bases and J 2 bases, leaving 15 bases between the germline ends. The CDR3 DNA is TGTGCCAGCAGTTTATCGTTGAGGGGGGGATACACAGATACGCAGTATTTT. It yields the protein CASSLSLRGGYTDTQYF.

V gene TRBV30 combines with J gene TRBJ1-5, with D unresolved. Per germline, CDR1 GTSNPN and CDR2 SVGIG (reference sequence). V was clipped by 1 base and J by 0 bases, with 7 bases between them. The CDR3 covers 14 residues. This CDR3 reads CAWSEDDSNQPQHF. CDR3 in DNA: TGTGCCTGGAGTGAGGATGATAGCAATCAGCCCCAGCATTTT.

CDR3 region: CSVEGRRGPSGREAFF. The CDR3 region has the DNA TGCAGCGTTGAAGGGCGCAGGGGCCCGTCTGGGAGGGAAGCTTTCTTT. The V and J genes are TRBV29-1 and TRBJ1-1; TRBD1 might be the D (6 bases). The germline V gene encodes CDR1 SQVTM and CDR2 ANQGSEA. The CDR3 length is 16 residues. The V end was cut by 1 base, the J end by 8 bases, with 23 bases between.

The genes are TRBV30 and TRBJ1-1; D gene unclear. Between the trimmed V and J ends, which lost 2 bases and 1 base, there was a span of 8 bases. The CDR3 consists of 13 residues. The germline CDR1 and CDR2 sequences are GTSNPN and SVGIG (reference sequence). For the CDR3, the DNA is TGTGCCTGGAGTTCCCTTTGGAACACTGAAGCTTTCTTT. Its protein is CAWSSLWNTEAFF.

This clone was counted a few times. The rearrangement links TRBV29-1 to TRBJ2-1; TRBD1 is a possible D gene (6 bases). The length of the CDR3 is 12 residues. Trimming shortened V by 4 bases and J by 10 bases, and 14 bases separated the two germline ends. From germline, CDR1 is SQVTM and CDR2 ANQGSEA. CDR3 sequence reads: CSVAQGLGEQFF. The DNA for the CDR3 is TGCAGCGTTGCCCAGGGGTTAGGAGAGCAGTTCTTC.

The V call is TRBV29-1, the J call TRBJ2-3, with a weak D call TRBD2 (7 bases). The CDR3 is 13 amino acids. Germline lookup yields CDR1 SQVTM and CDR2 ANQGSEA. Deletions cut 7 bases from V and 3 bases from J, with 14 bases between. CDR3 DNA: TGCAGCGCGAGGGGGGGGCCGACAGATACGCAGTATTTT. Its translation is CSARGGPTDTQYF.

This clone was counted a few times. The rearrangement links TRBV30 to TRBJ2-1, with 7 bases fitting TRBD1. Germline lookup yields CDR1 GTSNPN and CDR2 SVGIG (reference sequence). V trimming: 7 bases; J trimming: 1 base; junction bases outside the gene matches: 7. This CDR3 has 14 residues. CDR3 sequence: CASAGTVSYNEQFF. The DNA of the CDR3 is TGTGCCTCCGCCGGGACAGTGTCCTACAATGAGCAGTTCTTC.

The CDR3 region has the DNA TGTGCCTGGAGTTTATTGGGGACGTCCGGGGAGCTGTTTTTT. Translated: CAWSLLGTSGELFF. The V and J genes are TRBV30 and TRBJ2-2, with D possibly being TRBD1 or TRBD2 (5 bases each). Germline lookup yields CDR1 GTSNPN and CDR2 SVGIG (reference sequence). V shed 2 bases and J shed 6 bases, with 13 bases lying between them. The CDR3 length is 14 residues.

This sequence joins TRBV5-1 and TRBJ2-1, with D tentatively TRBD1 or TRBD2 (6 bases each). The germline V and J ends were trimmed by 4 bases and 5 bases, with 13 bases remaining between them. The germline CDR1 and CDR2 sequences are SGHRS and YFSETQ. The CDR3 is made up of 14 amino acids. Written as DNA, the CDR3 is TGCGCCAGCAGCCCCACGGGGGCCAACAATGAGCAGTTCTTC. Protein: CASSPTGANNEQFF.

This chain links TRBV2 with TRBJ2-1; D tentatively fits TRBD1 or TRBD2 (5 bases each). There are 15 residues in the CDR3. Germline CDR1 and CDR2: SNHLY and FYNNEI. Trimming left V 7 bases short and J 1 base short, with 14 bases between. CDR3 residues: CASMSGRDSYNEQFF. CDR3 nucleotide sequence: TGTGCCAGCATGAGCGGCAGGGATTCCTACAATGAGCAGTTCTTC.

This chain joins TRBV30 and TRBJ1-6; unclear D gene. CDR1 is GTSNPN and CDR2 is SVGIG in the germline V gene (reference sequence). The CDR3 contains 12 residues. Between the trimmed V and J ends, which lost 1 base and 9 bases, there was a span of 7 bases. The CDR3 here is CAWSAPGSPLHF. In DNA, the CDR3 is TGTGCCTGGAGTGCTCCGGGTTCACCCCTCCACTTT.

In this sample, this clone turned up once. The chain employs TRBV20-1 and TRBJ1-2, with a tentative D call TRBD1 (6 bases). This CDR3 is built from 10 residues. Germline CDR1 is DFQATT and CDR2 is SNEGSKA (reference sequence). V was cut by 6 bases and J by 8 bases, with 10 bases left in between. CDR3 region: CSALGGGYTF. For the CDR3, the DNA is TGCAGTGCCTTAGGGGGAGGCTACACCTTC.

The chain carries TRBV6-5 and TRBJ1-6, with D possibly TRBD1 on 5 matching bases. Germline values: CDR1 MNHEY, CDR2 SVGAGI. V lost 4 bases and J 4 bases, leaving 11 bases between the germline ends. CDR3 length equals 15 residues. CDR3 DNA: TGTGCCAGCAGTTCCGCGGGACGGTATAATTCACCCCTCCACTTT. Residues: CASSSAGRYNSPLHF.

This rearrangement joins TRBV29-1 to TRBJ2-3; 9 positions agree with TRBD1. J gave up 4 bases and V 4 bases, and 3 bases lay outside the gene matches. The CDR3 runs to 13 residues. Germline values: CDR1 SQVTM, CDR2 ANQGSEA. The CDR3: CSVGWTGADTQYF. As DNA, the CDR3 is TGCAGCGTTGGCTGGACAGGGGCAGATACGCAGTATTTT.

The CDR3 here is CASSATTDRHAENYGYTF. The CDR3 DNA reads as TGTGCCAGCAGCGCCACTACCGACAGGCACGCCGAAAACTATGGCTACACCTTC. V usage is TRBV9 and J usage is TRBJ1-2; tentatively, D is TRBD1 (6 bases). Trimming cost V 3 bases and J 2 bases, with 23 bases left between them. Germline assignment: CDR1 SGDLS and CDR2 YYNGEE. CDR3 size: 18 residues.

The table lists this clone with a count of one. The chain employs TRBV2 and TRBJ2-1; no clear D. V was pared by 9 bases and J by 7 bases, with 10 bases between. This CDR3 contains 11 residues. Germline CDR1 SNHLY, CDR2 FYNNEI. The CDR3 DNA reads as TGTGCCAGTGGCTACGAGAATGAGCAGTTCTTC. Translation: CASGYENEQFF.

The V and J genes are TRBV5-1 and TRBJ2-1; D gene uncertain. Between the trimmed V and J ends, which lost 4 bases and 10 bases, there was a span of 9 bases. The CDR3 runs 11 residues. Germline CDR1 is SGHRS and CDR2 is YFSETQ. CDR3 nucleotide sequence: TGCGCCAGCAGCGTCCGGGCCGAGCAGTTCTTC. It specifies CASSVRAEQFF.

The CDR3, as DNA: TGTGCCATCAGTGAGTCGGAGGGAAAGAATTCACCCCTCCACTTT. Amino acid sequence: CAISESEGKNSPLHF. The chain links TRBV10-3 to TRBJ1-6; D uncertain. V was shortened by 0 bases and J by 7 bases, with 10 bases between the two germline ends. This CDR3 has 15 residues. Looked up from germline, CDR1 is ENHRY and CDR2 is SYGVKD.

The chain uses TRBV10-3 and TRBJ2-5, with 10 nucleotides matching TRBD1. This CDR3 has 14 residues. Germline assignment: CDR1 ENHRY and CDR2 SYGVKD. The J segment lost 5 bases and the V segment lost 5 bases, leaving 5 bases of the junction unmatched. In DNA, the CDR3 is TGTGCCATCAGTTGGACAGGGGGTTCGGAGACCCAGTACTTC. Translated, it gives CAISWTGGSETQYF.